The 25 T cell receptor beta chains in this list originate from one sample, sequenced in a study of graft-versus-host responses after intestinal transplantation. Sequenced by immunoSEQ multiplex PCR; TCRdb stores in-frame clones only, minus some. The sample contains roughly 97,000 clones, around 91% of which appear only once. Their antigen targets remain unknown. The source material was unstimulated CD4+ T cells sorted from spleen or lymph node cells, sampled before transplant. The receptors originated from a human donor who was the organ donor for an intestinal transplant.

This chain uses TRBV11-1 with TRBJ1-1; 7 bases line up with TRBD1. V trimming: 5 bases; J trimming: 2 bases; junction bases outside the gene matches: 8. The germline V gene has CDR1 SGHAT and CDR2 FQDESV (reference sequence). The CDR3 runs to 15 residues. The CDR3 loop is CASSPIQGPNTEAFF. CDR3 in DNA: TGTGCCAGCAGCCCGATACAGGGGCCCAACACTGAAGCTTTCTTT.

This clone was picked up one time. This chain connects TRBV28 to TRBJ1-2; unclear D gene. V was trimmed by 1 base and J by 7 bases, leaving 7 bases between them. The CDR3 is 12 residues long. The germline gives CDR1 MDHEN, CDR2 SYDVKM. The CDR3 nucleotides are TGTGCCAGCAGTTTATCAGTTTTTGGCTACACCTTC. Residues: CASSLSVFGYTF.

This chain uses TRBV4-1 with TRBJ1-5; 8 positions agree with TRBD1. The CDR3 contains 16 residues. Germline V lookup: CDR1 MGHRA, CDR2 YSYEKL. Germline trimming cut 3 bases from V and 2 bases from J; bases unmatched to any gene: 6. The CDR3 sequence is CASSQGQDRGNQPQHF. The CDR3 nucleotides are TGCGCCAGCAGCCAGGGCCAGGACAGGGGCAATCAGCCCCAGCATTTT.

V is TRBV28 and J is TRBJ1-1, with D unclear. Trimming stripped 3 bases from V and 1 base from J, with 6 bases between. Per germline, CDR1 MDHEN and CDR2 SYDVKM. The CDR3 has 13 residues. As DNA, the CDR3 is TGTGCCAGCAGTTTCTTCGGGAACACTGAAGCTTTCTTT. Translation: CASSFFGNTEAFF.

The chain links TRBV27 to TRBJ1-2, with D perhaps matching TRBD1 (6 bases). The CDR3 is made up of 13 amino acids. Trimming cost V 2 bases and J 7 bases, with 11 bases left between them. Germline CDR1 MNHEY, CDR2 SMNVEV (reference sequence). The CDR3 DNA reads TGTGCCAGCAGTTTAAACAGGGTGGGTGGCTACACCTTC. Translating gives CASSLNRVGGYTF.

The chain is built from TRBV11-2 and TRBJ1-1; no reliable D call. Germline V CDR1 and CDR2: SGHAT, FQNNGV. This CDR3 has 11 residues. Trimming removed 11 bases from V and 2 bases from J, with 9 bases in between. CDR3 amino acids: CAVRLNTEAFF. The CDR3 DNA reads as TGTGCCGTCCGACTTAACACTGAAGCTTTCTTT.

V usage is TRBV16 and J usage is TRBJ1-2, with 12 bases identical to TRBD1. This CDR3 comprises 14 residues. V lost 4 bases to trimming and J lost 7 bases; unmatched junction nucleotides: 4. CDR1 is KGHSY, CDR2 FQNENV, per germline. The CDR3 sequence is CASSPGQGAAGYTF. The DNA of the CDR3 is TGTGCCAGCAGCCCGGGACAGGGGGCGGCTGGCTACACCTTC.

For the CDR3, the DNA is TGTGCCAGCAGCCCCATGGGGGGATGGGTGGCTGAAGCTTTCTTT. Protein: CASSPMGGWVAEAFF. The V call is TRBV11-2, the J call TRBJ1-1; the D gene is possibly TRBD1 (5 bases). Germline loops: CDR1 SGHAT, CDR2 FQNNGV. Trimming took 5 bases from V and 6 from J, leaving 19 bases between them. The CDR3 is made up of 15 amino acids.

The chain combines TRBV7-9 with TRBJ1-2; D gene ambiguous. V lost 3 bases to trimming and J lost 0 bases, with 8 bases between them. This CDR3 region has 14 residues. CDR1 and CDR2 from the germline V gene are SEHNR and FQNEAQ (reference sequence). CDR3 residues: CASSLAETNYGYTF. DNA for the CDR3: TGTGCCAGCAGCTTGGCGGAGACTAACTATGGCTACACCTTC.

CDR3: CASSRTAAAYEQYF. The CDR3 DNA is TGTGCCAGTAGCCGGACAGCCGCCGCCTACGAGCAGTACTTC. The rearrangement joins TRBV19 to TRBJ2-7; D may be TRBD1 (6 bases). CDR3 size: 14 residues. V was cut by 6 bases and J by 2 bases, with 14 bases left in between. Germline V gives CDR1 LNHDA, CDR2 SQIVND (reference sequence).

The chain recombines TRBV7-3 with TRBJ2-1, with D perhaps matching TRBD2 (5 bases). Germline values: CDR1 SGHTA, CDR2 FQGTGA. This CDR3 comprises 14 residues. Trimming cost V 2 bases and J 5 bases, with 10 bases left between them. CDR3 nucleotide sequence: TGTGCCAGCAGCTTAGGCGGGCCAAACAATGAGCAGTTCTTC. It yields the protein CASSLGGPNNEQFF.

The chain recombines TRBV18 with TRBJ2-7; 7 bases match TRBD1. The CDR3 is 14 amino acids. Germline CDR1 and CDR2: KGHSH and LQKENI. The ends lost 3 bases at V and 5 bases at J; junction bases unmatched: 7. DNA of the CDR3: TGTGCCAGCTCACCTGCCCGACAGGGTCACGAGCAGTACTTC. It encodes CASSPARQGHEQYF.

With respect to this clone: The sample holds other DNA sequences that translate to the same CDR3. The chain couples TRBV19 to TRBJ2-5, with a weak D call TRBD2 (6 bases). Germline V gene data show CDR1 as LNHDA and CDR2 as SQIVND (reference sequence). With 4 bases removed from V and 3 bases from J, the gap between germline ends came to 18 bases. CDR3 size: 16 residues. CDR3 bases: TGTGCCAGTAGTACATTAGGGCGGGGCCGTAAAGAGACCCAGTACTTC. This gives the protein CASSTLGRGRKETQYF.

The chain is built from TRBV30 and TRBJ1-5; unclear D gene. Trimming stripped 2 bases from V and 2 bases from J, with 7 bases between. Germline-derived CDR1 and CDR2 are GTSNPN and SVGIG (reference sequence). The CDR3 totals 13 residues. As DNA, the CDR3 is TGTGCCTGGAGTATCGGGGGCAATCAGCCCCAGCATTTT. It translates to CAWSIGGNQPQHF.

The CDR3, as DNA: TGTGCCAGCAGTGAAGCGCCCTGGACAGCATTCATGAACACTGAAGCTTTCTTT. This codes for CASSEAPWTAFMNTEAFF. The genes are TRBV6-1 and TRBJ1-1, with a tentative D call TRBD1 (6 bases). The germline V gene encodes CDR1 MNHNS and CDR2 SASEGT. V lost 0 bases to trimming and J lost 0 bases, with 17 bases between them. This CDR3 region has 18 residues.

There are a few counts of this clone. The chain couples TRBV23-1 to TRBJ1-5; D remains unclear. TRBV23-1 is designated an ORF whose function remains uncertain. This CDR3 comprises 14 residues. The V end was cut by 9 bases, the J end by 3 bases, with 15 bases between. As DNA, the CDR3 is TGCGCCAGGGTGGTGGCTCTCCCCAATCAGCCCCAGCATTTT. Protein sequence: CARVVALPNQPQHF.

This chain joins TRBV4-3 and TRBJ2-5; perhaps TRBD2 as D (6 bases). The length of the CDR3 is 15 residues. The germline CDR1 and CDR2 sequences are LGHNA and YSLEER. V was pared by 0 bases and J by 4 bases, with 12 bases between. CDR3 in amino acids: CASSQDLRRGETQYF. The CDR3 nucleotides are TGCGCCAGCAGCCAAGATCTTAGGAGGGGAGAGACCCAGTACTTC.

The rearrangement uses TRBV7-2 and TRBJ2-7; 9 bases fit TRBD2. Germline lookup yields CDR1 SGHTA and CDR2 FQGNSA. This CDR3 has 16 residues. J was trimmed by 3 bases and V by 1 base; bases with no gene match: 7. The CDR3 loop is CASSLVGSGGLYEQYF. As DNA, the CDR3 is TGTGCCAGCAGCTTAGTAGGTAGCGGGGGCCTCTACGAGCAGTACTTC.

This clone was counted only a few times. CDR3 sequence: CASSSRISGNTIYF. The CDR3 bases are TGTGCCAGCAGCTCTAGAATATCTGGAAACACCATATATTTT. The chain combines TRBV11-2 with TRBJ1-3; D gene uncertain. Germline-derived CDR1 and CDR2 are SGHAT and FQNNGV. The CDR3 loop spans 14 amino acids. With 4 bases removed from V and 1 base from J, the gap between germline ends came to 8 bases.

The chain couples TRBV4-3 to TRBJ2-3; 8 bases are a match to TRBD2. The junction had 11 bases not matched to a gene; V was cut back by 4 bases and J by 5 bases. The CDR3 has 16 amino acids. The germline V gene encodes CDR1 LGHNA and CDR2 YSLEER. The CDR3 here is CASSRTSGGPGDTQYF. CDR3 bases: TGCGCCAGCAGCCGGACCTCGGGGGGGCCAGGAGATACGCAGTATTTT.

This chain uses TRBV11-2 with TRBJ2-1; 8 positions match TRBD1. The V gene's germline CDR1 is SGHAT and CDR2 FQNNGV. V dropped 7 bases and J dropped 6; count of bases not matched to a gene: 5. The CDR3 consists of 13 residues. The CDR3 sequence: CASITGGRNEQFF. CDR3 sequence (DNA): TGTGCCAGCATCACAGGGGGACGCAATGAGCAGTTCTTC.

The rearrangement joins TRBV5-6 to TRBJ2-5, with D perhaps TRBD2 (6 bases). The germline CDR1 and CDR2 sequences are SGHDT and YYEEEE. V lost 0 bases, J lost 5 bases, and 11 bases lay in between. The CDR3 runs to 14 residues. CDR3 DNA: TGTGCCAGCAGCTTGGCGGGGGTAGAGGAGACCCAGTACTTC. Translation: CASSLAGVEETQYF.

This sequence joins TRBV6-5 and TRBJ2-1; maybe TRBD1 (6 bases). Trimming took 6 bases from V and 1 from J, leaving 10 bases between them. The CDR3 sequence is 14 residues long. CDR1 MNHEY and CDR2 SVGAGI come from the germline V gene. The CDR3 DNA reads TGTGCCAGCAGACCGGGACAATCCTACAATGAGCAGTTCTTC. Encoded protein: CASRPGQSYNEQFF.

This clone was counted a single time. This chain links TRBV25-1 with TRBJ2-1; TRBD2 aligns across 8 bases. Germline CDR1 MGHDK, CDR2 SYGVNS. J lost 6 bases, V lost 5 bases, and 6 bases had no gene match. The CDR3 consists of 14 residues. In nucleotides, the CDR3 is TGTGCCAGCAGTCCCGGGACTAGGGTCAATGAGCAGTTCTTC. Translation gives CASSPGTRVNEQFF.

The V gene is TRBV7-2, the J gene TRBJ1-1; TRBD1 matches at 7 bases. With 2 bases clipped from V and 0 bases from J, the junction kept 3 bases outside the gene matches. The CDR3 loop spans 15 amino acids. Germline V lookup: CDR1 SGHTA, CDR2 FQGNSA. CDR3 protein: CASSLYRGLNTEAFF. In DNA, the CDR3 is TGTGCCAGCAGCTTATACAGGGGATTGAACACTGAAGCTTTCTTT.